In this sample, the clone carrying this TCR beta chain turned up a few times. These data originate in a study of blood T cell repertoires in COVID-19. Study information: Sources were T cells, B-cell-depleted T cells, or PBMCs; the material itself was cDNA or gDNA.

Profiling relied on immunoSEQ multiplex PCR, and the TCRdb table lists in-frame clones only, not all of them. The sample lists a few hundred thousand clones; around 88% were seen once. The V end was cut by 7 bases, the J end by 8 bases, with 15 bases between. The V gene's germline CDR1 is SQVTM and CDR2 ANQGSEA. There are 12 residues in the CDR3. This TCR was recovered from a woman in her thirties or forties with acute COVID-19. The genes are TRBV29-1 and TRBJ1-5; perhaps TRBD1 as D (6 bases). Sequencing used PBMCs or T cells enriched from blood (not recorded which). CDR3 region: CSGGRLGEPQHF. DNA of the CDR3: TGCAGCGGGGGGCGGCTTGGCGAGCCCCAGCATTTT.